The T cell receptor beta chain under discussion was sequenced for a study of tumor-infiltrating lymphocytes in primary liver carcinoma. In regard to this clonotype: The junction shows a germline mismatch at one end, possibly a read error.

With about 470 ng total RNA as template and a constant-region primer, TCR beta cDNA was made. Libraries for TCR beta were built through three nested multiplex PCR rounds, which together made up a slightly modified ARM-PCR procedure. TRBV1-TRBV30 forward and Cbeta reverse primers drove the first two approximately 11-cycle rounds. TCRdb reprocessed the multiplex PCR reads with MiXCR, giving one entry per CDR3 protein. This sample yields approximately 88,000 distinct CDR3 sequences, of which just over 65% are seen a single time; 27% belongs to the top ten. CDR3 length: 12 residues. Looked up from germline, CDR1 is GTSNPN and CDR2 is SVGIG (reference sequence). Co-extracted RNA and DNA came from roughly 20-30 mg of unsorted bulk tissue.

This chain uses TRBV30 with TRBJ1-2, with D maybe TRBD1 (6 bases). This TCR came from a man in his forties or fifties with primary liver carcinoma and hepatitis B virus infection. The sequenced material came from tumor-adjacent normal liver tissue. CDR3 DNA sequence: TGTGCCTGGAGTGTATCAGGGGCCGGCTACATCTTC. Encoded protein: CAWSVSGAGYIF.